These 15 T cell receptor beta chains originate from one sample sequenced in a study of T cell responses to AZD1222 COVID-19 vaccine. Produced via immunoSEQ multiplex PCR; TCRdb's table is partial and in-frame only. The repertoire includes approximately 170,000 clones, 80% to 90% of them detected once, and approximately 6.9% sits in the top ten. The input for sequencing was peripheral blood, taken on day 0 of AZD1222 vaccination. The receptors here all came from an adult in good health.

This chain joins TRBV6-5 and TRBJ1-5; D not resolved. This CDR3 is 14 amino acids long. Germline V gene data show CDR1 as MNHEY and CDR2 as SVGAGI. Trimming removed 3 bases at V and 5 bases at J, with 11 bases between. DNA of the CDR3: TGTGCCAGCAGTTATTACGGGATTCATCAGCCCCAGCATTTT. Protein: CASSYYGIHQPQHF.

The chain joins TRBV3-1 (or the pseudogene TRBV3-2) to TRBJ2-5, with 8 bases aligning to TRBD1. The V gene's germline CDR1 is LGHDT and CDR2 YNNKEL (reference sequence). The V gene end was trimmed by 2 bases and the J gene end by 2 bases; junction bases not matched to a gene: 4. CDR3 length: 15 amino acids. The CDR3 nucleotides read TGTGCCAGCAGCCAATTCACAGGGGGACAAGAGACCCAGTACTTC. Translation: CASSQFTGGQETQYF.

The V gene is TRBV5-4, the J gene TRBJ2-7; 7 nucleotides match TRBD2. The CDR3 contains 16 residues. CDR1 and CDR2 (germline): SGHNT, YYREEE (reference sequence). V shed 3 bases and J 0 bases; nucleotides not matched to a gene: 9. As DNA, the CDR3 is TGTGCCAGCAGCTGGGGGGTGGCTAGCGGCTCCTACGAGCAGTACTTC. It is translated as CASSWGVASGSYEQYF.

V is TRBV6-5 and J is TRBJ1-4; 7 bases match TRBD1. V shed 10 bases, J shed 4 bases, and the junction held 6 bases outside the gene matches. Germline-derived CDR1 and CDR2 are MNHEY and SVGAGI. The CDR3 sequence is 13 residues long. CDR3 in DNA: TGTGCCACCCCGGGACAGAATAATGAAAAACTGTTTTTT. The encoded protein is CATPGQNNEKLFF.

This clone was observed once. The chain is built from TRBV9 and TRBJ2-2; maybe TRBD1 (5 bases). Germline V lookup: CDR1 SGDLS, CDR2 YYNGEE. This CDR3 region has 15 residues. Trimming left V 1 base short and J 2 bases short, with 9 bases between. The CDR3 here is CASSVMGRNTGELFF. The CDR3 DNA follows: TGTGCCAGCAGCGTAATGGGGCGCAACACCGGGGAGCTGTTTTTT.

This rearrangement joins TRBV2 to TRBJ2-1; TRBD1 or TRBD2 may be the D gene (5 bases each). This CDR3 region has 13 residues. Germline lookup yields CDR1 SNHLY and CDR2 FYNNEI. V was shortened by 7 bases and J by 2 bases, with 9 bases between the two germline ends. The CDR3 coding sequence is TGTGCCAGCACCGGGACCGCCTACAATGAGCAGTTCTTC. Its protein product is CASTGTAYNEQFF. The whole variable domain, filled in from reference TRBV2 and TRBJ2-1, reads EPEVTQTPSHQVTQMGQEVILRCVPISNHLYFYWYRQILGQKVEFLVSFYNNEISEKSEIFDDQFSVERPDGSNFTLKIRSTKLEDSAMYFCASTGTAYNEQFFGPGTRLTVL.

The chain carries TRBV4-3 and TRBJ1-1; D uncertain. The V end was cut by 0 bases, the J end by 4 bases, with 12 bases between. The CDR3 runs 15 residues. Per the germline V gene, CDR1 is LGHNA and CDR2 is YSLEER. The CDR3 region has the DNA TGCGCCAGCAGCCAAGATGAGGGAGGCGGCACTGAAGCTTTCTTT. This codes for CASSQDEGGGTEAFF.

The rearrangement uses TRBV7-9 and TRBJ2-6, with D perhaps TRBD1 (6 bases). Germline CDR1 reads SEHNR; CDR2 reads FQNEAQ (reference sequence). This CDR3 spans 17 amino acids. Trimming removed 5 bases from V and 0 bases from J, with 14 bases in between. The CDR3 coding sequence is TGTGCCAGCAGCGGACGGACAGAAAGCTCTGGGGCCAACGTCCTGACTTTC. This gives the protein CASSGRTESSGANVLTF. Using reference TRBV7-9 and TRBJ2-6 for the parts outside the CDR3, the full variable domain is DTGVSQNPRHKITKRGQNVTFRCDPISEHNRLYWYRQTLGQGPEFLTYFQNEAQLEKSRLLSDRFSAERPKGSFSTLEIQRTEQGDSAMYLCASSGRTESSGANVLTFGAGSRLTVL.

The chain combines TRBV7-9 with TRBJ1-2; unclear D gene. Deletions cut 0 bases from V and 2 bases from J, with 4 bases between. This CDR3 region has 13 residues. The germline V gene has CDR1 SEHNR and CDR2 FQNEAQ (reference sequence). CDR3 DNA: TGTGCCAGCAGCTTAGCCACGAACTATGGCTACACCTTC. Translation gives CASSLATNYGYTF.

The genes are TRBV20-1 and TRBJ1-2; D perhaps matches TRBD1 (5 bases). V lost 3 bases, J lost 0 bases, and 14 bases lay in between. Germline assignment: CDR1 DFQATT and CDR2 SNEGSKA (reference sequence). The CDR3 loop spans 15 amino acids. CDR3 protein: CSASHDRDPNYGYTF. Here the CDR3 DNA reads TGCAGTGCTAGTCACGACAGAGACCCTAACTATGGCTACACCTTC.

This clone was picked up a small number of times. The chain uses TRBV6-4 and TRBJ2-1; D may be TRBD1 (5 bases). Trimming removed 5 bases at V and 4 bases at J, with 18 bases between. Germline V gives CDR1 MRHNA, CDR2 SNTAGT. The CDR3 runs to 16 residues. CDR3: CASSSNGAVTYNEQFF. CDR3 in DNA: TGTGCCAGCAGTAGTAATGGGGCAGTCACTTACAATGAGCAGTTCTTC.

The chain carries TRBV7-3 and TRBJ2-1; 10 nucleotides align to TRBD1. The CDR3 sequence is 15 residues long. Losses at the gene ends were 5 bases for V and 7 bases for J; bases not matched to a gene: 8. Germline V lookup: CDR1 SGHTA, CDR2 FQGTGA. The CDR3, as DNA: TGTGCCAGCAGCCGAGACAGGGGGCTAGGGAATGAGCAGTTCTTC. It yields the protein CASSRDRGLGNEQFF.

The V call is TRBV19, the J call TRBJ2-1; a weak D match, TRBD1 (5 bases). Germline V CDR1 and CDR2: LNHDA, SQIVND (reference sequence). The CDR3 runs to 17 residues. V was cut by 3 bases and J by 3 bases, with 18 bases left in between. The CDR3: CASSILSGSGFYNEQFF. The CDR3, as DNA: TGTGCCAGTAGTATTCTTTCAGGGTCTGGGTTCTACAATGAGCAGTTCTTC. The full variable domain, rest sourced from reference TRBV19 and TRBJ2-1, is DGGITQSPKYLFRKEGQNVTLSCEQNLNHDAMYWYRQDPGQGLRLIYYSQIVNDFQKGDIAEGYSVSREKKESFPLTVTSAQKNPTAFYLCASSILSGSGFYNEQFFGPGTRLTVL.

The chain recombines TRBV18 with TRBJ2-5; TRBD2 agrees at 12 bases. Germline assignment: CDR1 KGHSH and CDR2 LQKENI. The CDR3 sequence is 16 residues long. V was clipped by 3 bases and J by 0 bases; unmatched bases: 2. This CDR3 reads CASSPRTSGDQETQYF. CDR3 in DNA: TGTGCCAGCTCACCTAGGACTAGCGGGGACCAAGAGACCCAGTACTTC.

This chain links TRBV7-8 with TRBJ2-1, with D possibly TRBD2 on 5 matching bases. This CDR3 comprises 18 residues. Germline V lookup: CDR1 SGHVS, CDR2 FQNEAQ. The V gene lost 0 bases and the J gene lost 0 bases, with 15 bases spanning the gap. The CDR3 here is CASSLAGDYLSSYNEQFF. The CDR3 DNA reads as TGTGCCAGCAGCTTAGCGGGAGACTACCTGAGCTCCTACAATGAGCAGTTCTTC.